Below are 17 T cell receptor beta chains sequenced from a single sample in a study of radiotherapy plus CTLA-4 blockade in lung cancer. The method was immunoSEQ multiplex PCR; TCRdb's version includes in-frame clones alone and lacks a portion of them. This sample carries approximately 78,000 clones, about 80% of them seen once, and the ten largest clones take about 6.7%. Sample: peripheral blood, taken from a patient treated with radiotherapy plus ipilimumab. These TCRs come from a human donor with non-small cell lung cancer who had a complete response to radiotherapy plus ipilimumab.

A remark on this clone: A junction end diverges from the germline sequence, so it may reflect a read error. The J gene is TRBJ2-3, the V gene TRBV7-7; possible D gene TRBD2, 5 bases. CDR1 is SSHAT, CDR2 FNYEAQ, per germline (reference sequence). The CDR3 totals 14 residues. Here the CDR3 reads CASSLAIGADTQYF. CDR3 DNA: TGTGCTAGCAGCTTAGCGATTGGGGCAGATACGCAGTATTTT.

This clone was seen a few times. As DNA, the CDR3 is TGTGCCAGCAGCACCGCATGGGGTGGCTACACCTTC. Amino acid sequence: CASSTAWGGYTF. V and J are TRBV5-8 and TRBJ1-2; D not resolved. Germline CDR1 is SGHTS and CDR2 is YDEGEE. The germline V and J ends were trimmed by 4 bases and 7 bases, with 11 bases remaining between them. The CDR3 runs 12 residues.

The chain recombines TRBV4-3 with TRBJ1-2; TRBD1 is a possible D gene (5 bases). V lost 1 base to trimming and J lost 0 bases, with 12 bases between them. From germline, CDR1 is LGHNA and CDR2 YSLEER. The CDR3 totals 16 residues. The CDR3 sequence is CASSQAGGGSNYGYTF. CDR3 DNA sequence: TGCGCCAGCAGCCAAGCGGGGGGGGGATCTAACTATGGCTACACCTTC.

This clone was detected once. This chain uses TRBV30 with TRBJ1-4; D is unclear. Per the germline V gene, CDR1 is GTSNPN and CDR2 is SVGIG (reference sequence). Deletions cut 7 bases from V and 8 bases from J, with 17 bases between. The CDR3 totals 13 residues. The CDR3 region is CASRDRPPEKLFF. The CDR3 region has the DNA TGTGCCTCGCGAGACCGCCCTCCGGAAAAACTGTTTTTT.

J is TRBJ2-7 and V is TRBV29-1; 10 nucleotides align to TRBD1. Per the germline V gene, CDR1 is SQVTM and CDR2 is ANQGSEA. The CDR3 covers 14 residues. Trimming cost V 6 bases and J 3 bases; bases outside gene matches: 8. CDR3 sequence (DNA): TGCAGCGTAGCGGGACAGGGGACCTACTACGAGCAGTACTTC. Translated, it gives CSVAGQGTYYEQYF.

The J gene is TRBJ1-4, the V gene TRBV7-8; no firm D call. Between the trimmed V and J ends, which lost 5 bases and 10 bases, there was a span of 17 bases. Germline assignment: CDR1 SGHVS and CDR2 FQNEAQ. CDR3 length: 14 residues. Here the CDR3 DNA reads TGTGCCAGCAGCCCAGTCCAGACCAACGGAAAACTGTTTTTT. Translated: CASSPVQTNGKLFF.

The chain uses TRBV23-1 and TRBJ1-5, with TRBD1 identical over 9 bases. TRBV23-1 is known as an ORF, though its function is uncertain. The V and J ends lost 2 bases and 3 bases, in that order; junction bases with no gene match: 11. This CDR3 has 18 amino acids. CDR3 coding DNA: TGCGCCAGCAGTCAACTCGGACAGGGGTTGTCCTTCAATCAGCCCCAGCATTTT. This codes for CASSQLGQGLSFNQPQHF.

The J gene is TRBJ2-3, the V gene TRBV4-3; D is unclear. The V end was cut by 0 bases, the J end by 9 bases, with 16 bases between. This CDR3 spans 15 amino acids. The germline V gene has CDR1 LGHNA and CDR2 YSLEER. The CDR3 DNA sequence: TGCGCCAGCAGCCAAGAAGTTGGGATTTCCGGAACGCAGTATTTT. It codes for CASSQEVGISGTQYF.

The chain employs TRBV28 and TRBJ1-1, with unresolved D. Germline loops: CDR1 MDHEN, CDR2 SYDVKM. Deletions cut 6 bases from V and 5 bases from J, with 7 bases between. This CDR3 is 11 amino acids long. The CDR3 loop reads CASREETEAFF. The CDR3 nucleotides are TGTGCCAGCAGGGAGGAGACTGAAGCTTTCTTT.

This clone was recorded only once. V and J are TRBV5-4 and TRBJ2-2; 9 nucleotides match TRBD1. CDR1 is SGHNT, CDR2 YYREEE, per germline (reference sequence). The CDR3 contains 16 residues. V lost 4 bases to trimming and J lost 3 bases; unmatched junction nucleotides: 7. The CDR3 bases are TGTGCCAGCAGCCCCCGGGACAGGGCGTACACCGGGGAGCTGTTTTTT. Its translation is CASSPRDRAYTGELFF.

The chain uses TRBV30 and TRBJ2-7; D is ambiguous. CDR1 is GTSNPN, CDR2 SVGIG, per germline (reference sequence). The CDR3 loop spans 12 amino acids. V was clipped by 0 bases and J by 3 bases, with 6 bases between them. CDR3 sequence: CAWSVRNYEQYF. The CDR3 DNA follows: TGTGCCTGGAGTGTACGCAACTACGAGCAGTACTTC. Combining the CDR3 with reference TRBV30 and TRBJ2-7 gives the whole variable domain SQTIHQWPATLVQPVGSPLSLECTVEGTSNPNLYWYRQAAGRGLQLLFYSVGIGQISSEVPQNLSASRPQDRQFILSSKKLLLSDSGFYLCAWSVRNYEQYFGPGTRLTVT.

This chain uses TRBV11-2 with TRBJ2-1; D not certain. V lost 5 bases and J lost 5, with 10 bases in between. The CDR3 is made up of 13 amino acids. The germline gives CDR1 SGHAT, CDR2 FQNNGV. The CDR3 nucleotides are TGTGCCAGCAGCACCAACCGTAACAATGAGCAGTTCTTC. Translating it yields CASSTNRNNEQFF.

DNA of the CDR3: TGTGCCAGCAGCTTTGTCGGCCAGGGGACTTCCGTGGCTTTCTTT. This encodes CASSFVGQGTSVAFF. The rearrangement links TRBV11-2 to TRBJ1-1; D is perhaps TRBD1 (6 bases). V was pared by 3 bases and J by 11 bases, with 22 bases between. In germline, CDR1 is SGHAT, CDR2 FQNNGV. The CDR3 consists of 15 residues.

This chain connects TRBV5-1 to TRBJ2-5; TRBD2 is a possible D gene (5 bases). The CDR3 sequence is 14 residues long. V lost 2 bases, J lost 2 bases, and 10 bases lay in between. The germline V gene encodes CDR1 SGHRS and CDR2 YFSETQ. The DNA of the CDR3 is TGCGCCAGCAGCTTCAACGGGGAACAAGAGACCCAGTACTTC. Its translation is CASSFNGEQETQYF.

The CDR3 DNA sequence: TGTGCCAGCAGCCTGGGGTTTAACTATGGCTACACCTTC. This encodes CASSLGFNYGYTF. The chain is built from TRBV28 and TRBJ1-2; D is unresolved. The V end was cut by 6 bases, the J end by 1 base, with 9 bases between. CDR1 and CDR2 from the germline V gene are MDHEN and SYDVKM. The CDR3 is made up of 13 amino acids.

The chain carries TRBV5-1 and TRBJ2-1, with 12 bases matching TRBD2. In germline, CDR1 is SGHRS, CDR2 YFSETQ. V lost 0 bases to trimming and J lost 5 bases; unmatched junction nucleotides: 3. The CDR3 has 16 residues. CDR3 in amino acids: CASSLARLAGDNEQFF. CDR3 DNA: TGCGCCAGCAGCTTGGCCAGACTAGCGGGAGACAATGAGCAGTTCTTC.

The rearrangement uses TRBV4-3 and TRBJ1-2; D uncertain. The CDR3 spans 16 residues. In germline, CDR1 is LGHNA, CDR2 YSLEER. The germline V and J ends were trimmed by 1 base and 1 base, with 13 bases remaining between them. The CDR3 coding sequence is TGCGCCAGCAGCCAAGCCCCCAAAGGTTTTAACTATGGCTACACCTTC. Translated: CASSQAPKGFNYGYTF.